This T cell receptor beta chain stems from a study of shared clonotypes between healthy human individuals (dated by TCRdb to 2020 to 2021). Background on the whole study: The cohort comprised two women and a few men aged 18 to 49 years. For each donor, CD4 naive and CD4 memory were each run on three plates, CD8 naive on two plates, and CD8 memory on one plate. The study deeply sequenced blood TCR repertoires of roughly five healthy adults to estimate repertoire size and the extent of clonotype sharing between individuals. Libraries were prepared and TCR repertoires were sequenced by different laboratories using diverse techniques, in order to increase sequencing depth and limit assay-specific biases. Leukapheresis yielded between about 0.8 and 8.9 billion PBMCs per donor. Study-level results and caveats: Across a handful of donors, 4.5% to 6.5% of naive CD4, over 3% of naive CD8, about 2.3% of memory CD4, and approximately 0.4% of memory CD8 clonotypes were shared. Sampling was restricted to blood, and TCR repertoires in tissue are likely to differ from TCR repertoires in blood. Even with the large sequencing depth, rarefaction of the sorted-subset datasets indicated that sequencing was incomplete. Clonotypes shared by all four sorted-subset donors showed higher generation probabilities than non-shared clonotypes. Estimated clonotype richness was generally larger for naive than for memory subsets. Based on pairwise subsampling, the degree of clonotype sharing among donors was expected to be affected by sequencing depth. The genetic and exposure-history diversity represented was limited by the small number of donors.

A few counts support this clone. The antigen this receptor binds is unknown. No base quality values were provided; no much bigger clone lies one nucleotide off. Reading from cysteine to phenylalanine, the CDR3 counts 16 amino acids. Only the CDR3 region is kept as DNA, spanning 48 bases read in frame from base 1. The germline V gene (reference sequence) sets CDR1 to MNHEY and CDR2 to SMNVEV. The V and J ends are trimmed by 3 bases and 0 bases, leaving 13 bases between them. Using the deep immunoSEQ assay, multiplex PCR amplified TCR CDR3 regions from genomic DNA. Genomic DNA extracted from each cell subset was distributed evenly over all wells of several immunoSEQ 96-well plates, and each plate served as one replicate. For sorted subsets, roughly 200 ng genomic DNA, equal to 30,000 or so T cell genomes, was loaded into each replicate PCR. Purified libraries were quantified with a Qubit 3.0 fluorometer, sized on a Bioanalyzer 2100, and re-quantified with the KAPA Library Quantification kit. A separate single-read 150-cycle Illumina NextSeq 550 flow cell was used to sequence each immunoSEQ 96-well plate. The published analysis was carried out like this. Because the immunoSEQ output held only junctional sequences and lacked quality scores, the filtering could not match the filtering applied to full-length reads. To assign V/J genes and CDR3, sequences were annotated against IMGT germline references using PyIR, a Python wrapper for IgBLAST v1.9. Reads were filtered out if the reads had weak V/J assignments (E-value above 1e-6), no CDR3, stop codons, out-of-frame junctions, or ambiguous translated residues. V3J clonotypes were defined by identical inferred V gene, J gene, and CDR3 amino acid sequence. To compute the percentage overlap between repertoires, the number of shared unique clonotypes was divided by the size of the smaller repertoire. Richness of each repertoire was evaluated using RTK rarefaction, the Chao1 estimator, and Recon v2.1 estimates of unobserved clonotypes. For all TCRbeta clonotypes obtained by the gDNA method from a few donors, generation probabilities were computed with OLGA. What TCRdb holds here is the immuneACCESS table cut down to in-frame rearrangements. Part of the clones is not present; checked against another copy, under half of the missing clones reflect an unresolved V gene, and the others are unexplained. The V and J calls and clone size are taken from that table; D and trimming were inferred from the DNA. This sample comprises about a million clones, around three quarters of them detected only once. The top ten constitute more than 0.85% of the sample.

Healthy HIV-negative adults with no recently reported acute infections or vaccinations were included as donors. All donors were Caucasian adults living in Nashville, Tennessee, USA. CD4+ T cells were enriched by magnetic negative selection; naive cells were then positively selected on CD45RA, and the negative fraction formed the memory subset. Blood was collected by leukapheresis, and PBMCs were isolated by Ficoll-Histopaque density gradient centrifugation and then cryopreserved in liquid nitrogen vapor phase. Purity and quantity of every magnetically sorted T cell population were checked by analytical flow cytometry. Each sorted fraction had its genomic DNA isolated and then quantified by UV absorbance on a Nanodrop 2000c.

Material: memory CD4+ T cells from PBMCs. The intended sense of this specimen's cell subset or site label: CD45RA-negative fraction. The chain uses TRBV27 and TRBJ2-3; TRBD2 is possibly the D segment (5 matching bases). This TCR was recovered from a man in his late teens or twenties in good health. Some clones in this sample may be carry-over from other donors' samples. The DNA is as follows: TGTGCCAGCAGTTTCACCTTAGCGACTAGCACAGATACGCAGTATTTT. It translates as CASSFTLATSTDTQYF.